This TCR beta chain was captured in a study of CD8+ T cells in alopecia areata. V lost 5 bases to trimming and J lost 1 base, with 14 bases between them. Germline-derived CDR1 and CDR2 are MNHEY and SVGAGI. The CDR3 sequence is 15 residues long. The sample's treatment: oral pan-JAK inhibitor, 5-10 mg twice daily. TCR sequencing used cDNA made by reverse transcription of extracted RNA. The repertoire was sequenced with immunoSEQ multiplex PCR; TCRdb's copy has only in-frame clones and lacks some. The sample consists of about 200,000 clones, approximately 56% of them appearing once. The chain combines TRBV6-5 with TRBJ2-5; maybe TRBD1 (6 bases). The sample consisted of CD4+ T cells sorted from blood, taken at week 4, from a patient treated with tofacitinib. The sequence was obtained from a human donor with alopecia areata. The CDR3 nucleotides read TGTGCCAGCAGTCCGCACACAGGGCCCCAAGAGACCCAGTACTTC. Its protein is CASSPHTGPQETQYF.